This is a list of T cell receptor beta chains from one sample in a study of regulatory T cells in long-lasting Graves disease. TCRdb processed the multiplex PCR reads anew with MiXCR; each CDR3 protein has one entry. The sample lists roughly 500,000 distinct CDR3 sequences, roughly 14% occurring once. The same sample was also studied in work on T cells in Graves' hyperthyroidism and ophthalmopathy.

Sequenced material: peripheral blood mononuclear cells (PBMCs), taken at new diagnosis, from a patient treated with antithyroid drugs. The source of these receptors is a man aged 25-45 years with Graves disease. CDR3s include the opening cysteine and the closing phenylalanine or tryptophan. The order of the fields is CDR3 DNA, CDR3 protein, J gene, D gene, clone size, V gene, CDR3 length. D genes are given only for firm matches. Clone size is shown for a subset of rows, as once, few, many or a class of expanded clone.

CDR3 DNA: TGTGCCAGCAGTGCTCTGACGCCCCGGGACATAAATCTGAACACTGAAGCTTTCTTT; CDR3 protein: CASSALTPRDINLNTEAFF; J gene: TRBJ1-1; D gene: .; clone size: few; V gene: TRBV6-4; CDR3 length: 19
CDR3 DNA: TGTGCCTGGAGTGTATCGGGCAGGGGCTCGAACACTGAAGCTTTCTTT; CDR3 protein: CAWSVSGRGSNTEAFF; J gene: TRBJ1-1; D gene: .; clone size: many; V gene: TRBV30; CDR3 length: 16
CDR3 DNA: TGTGCCAGCGGTCCCAGGGTAGTCAGCGGCTACACCTTC; CDR3 protein: CASGPRVVSGYTF; J gene: TRBJ1-2; D gene: .; clone size: .; V gene: TRBV27; CDR3 length: 13
CDR3 DNA: TGTGCTAGTGCTCCACTAGCGGCTAACTACGAGCAGTACTTC; CDR3 protein: CASAPLAANYEQYF; J gene: TRBJ2-7; D gene: TRBD2; clone size: many; V gene: TRBV12-5; CDR3 length: 14
CDR3 DNA: TGTGCCAGCAGTGGTGGGACCCAGTACTTC; CDR3 protein: CASSGGTQYF; J gene: TRBJ2-5; D gene: .; clone size: .; V gene: TRBV28; CDR3 length: 10
CDR3 DNA: TGTGCCAGCACCCGAATACGGAACAAGGGAACCTACGAGCAGTACTTC; CDR3 protein: CASTRIRNKGTYEQYF; J gene: TRBJ2-7; D gene: .; clone size: many; V gene: TRBV11-2; CDR3 length: 16
CDR3 DNA: TGTGCCAGCAGCCAAGAGAGGGGGTCTGGGGCCAACGTCCTGACTTTC; CDR3 protein: CASSQERGSGANVLTF; J gene: TRBJ2-6; D gene: .; clone size: .; V gene: TRBV4-2; CDR3 length: 16
CDR3 DNA: TGTGCCAGCTCGCCAGGACAGGGCCAGGACTATGGCTACACCTTC; CDR3 protein: CASSPGQGQDYGYTF; J gene: TRBJ1-2; D gene: TRBD1; clone size: .; V gene: TRBV18; CDR3 length: 15
CDR3 DNA: TGTGCCAGCAATTTTGGGACTAGTTTAAGCGGGGAGCTGTTTTTT; CDR3 protein: CASNFGTSLSGELFF; J gene: TRBJ2-2; D gene: TRBD2; clone size: .; V gene: TRBV12-3/TRBV12-4; CDR3 length: 15
CDR3 DNA: TGTGCCAGCAGCCAGATCCTAGTAACGTCAGGGGAGCTGTTTTTT; CDR3 protein: CASSQILVTSGELFF; J gene: TRBJ2-2; D gene: .; clone size: many; V gene: TRBV6-2/TRBV6-3; CDR3 length: 15
CDR3 DNA: TGCAGCGTTTACAGCTCGCAAGAGACCCAGTACTTC; CDR3 protein: CSVYSSQETQYF; J gene: TRBJ2-5; D gene: .; clone size: many; V gene: TRBV29-1; CDR3 length: 12
CDR3 DNA: TGTGCCAGCAGTTACTCAGGGGTAGCTAATGTAAAACTGTTTTTT; CDR3 protein: CASSYSGVANVKLFF; J gene: TRBJ1-4; D gene: .; clone size: .; V gene: TRBV6-2/TRBV6-3; CDR3 length: 15
CDR3 DNA: TGCGCCAGCAGCTTCGCGGGACTGGGGGAGACCCAGTACTTC; CDR3 protein: CASSFAGLGETQYF; J gene: TRBJ2-5; D gene: .; clone size: few; V gene: TRBV5-1; CDR3 length: 14
CDR3 DNA: TGTGCCAGCAGTAAGGACGGCTACTCTGGAAACACCATATATTTT; CDR3 protein: CASSKDGYSGNTIYF; J gene: TRBJ1-3; D gene: .; clone size: few; V gene: TRBV2; CDR3 length: 15
CDR3 DNA: TGTGCCAGCAGTTTGTACAGGGTAACCTACGAGCAGTACTTC; CDR3 protein: CASSLYRVTYEQYF; J gene: TRBJ2-7; D gene: .; clone size: many; V gene: TRBV12-3/TRBV12-4; CDR3 length: 14
CDR3 DNA: TGTGCCAGCAGGGAGGACTCTGGGGCCAACGTCCTGACTTTC; CDR3 protein: CASREDSGANVLTF; J gene: TRBJ2-6; D gene: .; clone size: many; V gene: TRBV12-3/TRBV12-4; CDR3 length: 14
CDR3 DNA: TGTGCCAGCAGCTATCAGGGAGGGTATGAGCAGTTCTTC; CDR3 protein: CASSYQGGYEQFF; J gene: TRBJ2-1; D gene: TRBD2; clone size: .; V gene: TRBV7-3; CDR3 length: 13
CDR3 DNA: TGTGCCAGCAGCCAAGTTACAGGTTCGGATACGCAGTATTTT; CDR3 protein: CASSQVTGSDTQYF; J gene: TRBJ2-3; D gene: .; clone size: few; V gene: TRBV4-2; CDR3 length: 14
CDR3 DNA: TGTGCCAGCAGCGGGGACAGGGGAAACACCGGGGAGCTGTTTTTT; CDR3 protein: CASSGDRGNTGELFF; J gene: TRBJ2-2; D gene: TRBD1; clone size: .; V gene: TRBV5-4; CDR3 length: 15
CDR3 DNA: TGCAGTGCATCTTTGGGCGGGAGCGGAAATGAGCAGTTCTTC; CDR3 protein: CSASLGGSGNEQFF; J gene: TRBJ2-1; D gene: TRBD2; clone size: .; V gene: TRBV20-1; CDR3 length: 14
CDR3 DNA: TGCAGTGCTCCGGACTCCGCGGCCGCCCGGGAGCAGTACTTC; CDR3 protein: CSAPDSAAAREQYF; J gene: TRBJ2-7; D gene: .; clone size: many; V gene: TRBV20-1; CDR3 length: 14
CDR3 DNA: TGCAGCGTTGAGTTTGGTCGTTCCTACAATGAGCAGTTCTTC; CDR3 protein: CSVEFGRSYNEQFF; J gene: TRBJ2-1; D gene: .; clone size: many; V gene: TRBV29-1; CDR3 length: 14
CDR3 DNA: TGTGCCAGCAGCGTAGCTTACGGAGAAGAGACCCAGTACTTC; CDR3 protein: CASSVAYGEETQYF; J gene: TRBJ2-5; D gene: .; clone size: few; V gene: TRBV9; CDR3 length: 14
CDR3 DNA: TGCAGTGCGTACAGGGGAACGGCAGATACGCAGTATTTT; CDR3 protein: CSAYRGTADTQYF; J gene: TRBJ2-3; D gene: TRBD1; clone size: many; V gene: TRBV20-1; CDR3 length: 13
CDR3 DNA: TGTGCCAGCAGTTTTAGTTTCGGCAGGAGCACCGGGGAGCTGTTTTTT; CDR3 protein: CASSFSFGRSTGELFF; J gene: TRBJ2-2; D gene: .; clone size: .; V gene: TRBV12-3/TRBV12-4; CDR3 length: 16
CDR3 DNA: TGTGCCAGCGAGGCAGTGCGCTATGGCTACACCTTC; CDR3 protein: CASEAVRYGYTF; J gene: TRBJ1-2; D gene: .; clone size: many; V gene: TRBV28; CDR3 length: 12
CDR3 DNA: TGTGCCTGGGGACTGACCCCTGGGGAGCAGTTCTTC; CDR3 protein: CAWGLTPGEQFF; J gene: TRBJ2-1; D gene: .; clone size: many; V gene: TRBV30; CDR3 length: 12
CDR3 DNA: TGTGCCTCCTTGGACAGGGCCGATGAAGCTTTCTTT; CDR3 protein: CASLDRADEAFF; J gene: TRBJ1-1; D gene: TRBD1; clone size: few; V gene: TRBV27; CDR3 length: 12
CDR3 DNA: TGCGCCAGCAGCTTGACAGGGGGCGTCTACAATGAGCAGTTCTTC; CDR3 protein: CASSLTGGVYNEQFF; J gene: TRBJ2-1; D gene: TRBD1; clone size: many; V gene: TRBV5-1; CDR3 length: 15
CDR3 DNA: TGCAGTGCTTACCCACTAGCGGGAGAAAACAATGAGCAGTTCTTC; CDR3 protein: CSAYPLAGENNEQFF; J gene: TRBJ2-1; D gene: TRBD2; clone size: few; V gene: TRBV20-1; CDR3 length: 15
CDR3 DNA: TGTGCCTGGACTTTGTGGGGGGCGAATGGCTACACCTTC; CDR3 protein: CAWTLWGANGYTF; J gene: TRBJ1-2; D gene: .; clone size: many; V gene: TRBV30; CDR3 length: 13
CDR3 DNA: TGTGCCAGCAGCTCTACCCGGGACCGGGCTCTTAATGAGCAGTTCTTC; CDR3 protein: CASSSTRDRALNEQFF; J gene: TRBJ2-1; D gene: .; clone size: .; V gene: TRBV11-3; CDR3 length: 16
CDR3 DNA: TGTGCCAGCAGTTTCGCTGACCAGCGGGAGTTATTCGAGCAGTACTTC; CDR3 protein: CASSFADQRELFEQYF; J gene: TRBJ2-7; D gene: TRBD2; clone size: .; V gene: TRBV28; CDR3 length: 16
CDR3 DNA: TGTGCCAGCAGTCCGACTATTTCTAGGGCCAACGTCCTGACTTTC; CDR3 protein: CASSPTISRANVLTF; J gene: TRBJ2-6; D gene: .; clone size: .; V gene: TRBV2; CDR3 length: 15
CDR3 DNA: TGTGCCAGCAGCCCATCGGACCCTAACGAGCAGTACTTC; CDR3 protein: CASSPSDPNEQYF; J gene: TRBJ2-7; D gene: .; clone size: .; V gene: TRBV12-3/TRBV12-4; CDR3 length: 13
CDR3 DNA: TGTGCCATCAGTGTAGAAGTAAAGGGTAAGCCCCAGCATTTT; CDR3 protein: CAISVEVKGKPQHF; J gene: TRBJ1-5; D gene: .; clone size: .; V gene: TRBV10-3; CDR3 length: 14
CDR3 DNA: TGTGCCAGTAGTATGATCAGGAACGATGGCTACACCTTC; CDR3 protein: CASSMIRNDGYTF; J gene: TRBJ1-2; D gene: .; clone size: many; V gene: TRBV19; CDR3 length: 13
CDR3 DNA: TGTGCCACCAGTGATTTTACTAGCGGGGGTCAGAGTGAGCAGTTCTTC; CDR3 protein: CATSDFTSGGQSEQFF; J gene: TRBJ2-1; D gene: TRBD2; clone size: few; V gene: TRBV24-1; CDR3 length: 16
CDR3 DNA: TGTGCCAGCAGTTTCCCCCTAGCGGGAGGAGAAACAGATACGCAGTATTTT; CDR3 protein: CASSFPLAGGETDTQYF; J gene: TRBJ2-3; D gene: TRBD2; clone size: many; V gene: TRBV2; CDR3 length: 17
CDR3 DNA: TGCAGCGTTCGGCGGGAGGATAGAGAGCAGTACTTC; CDR3 protein: CSVRREDREQYF; J gene: TRBJ2-7; D gene: TRBD2; clone size: .; V gene: TRBV29-1; CDR3 length: 12
CDR3 DNA: TGTGCCAGCAGTTGGGGGGCGCAGGGCTATTCACCCCTCCACTTT; CDR3 protein: CASSWGAQGYSPLHF; J gene: TRBJ1-6; D gene: .; clone size: many; V gene: TRBV12-3/TRBV12-4; CDR3 length: 15
CDR3 DNA: TGTGCCAGCAGGAGTAGCGGGGTAGTGGTGAATGAGCAGTTCTTC; CDR3 protein: CASRSSGVVVNEQFF; J gene: TRBJ2-1; D gene: TRBD2; clone size: many; V gene: TRBV25-1; CDR3 length: 15
CDR3 DNA: TGTGCCAGCGCAGGGGGGGAAGACGGTGAAGCTTTCTTT; CDR3 protein: CASAGGEDGEAFF; J gene: TRBJ1-1; D gene: TRBD1; clone size: .; V gene: TRBV6-4; CDR3 length: 13
CDR3 DNA: TGCGCCAGCAGCTCCGGTGACAGGGGGCGCATCAATGAGCAGTTCTTC; CDR3 protein: CASSSGDRGRINEQFF; J gene: TRBJ2-1; D gene: TRBD1; clone size: many; V gene: TRBV5-1; CDR3 length: 16
CDR3 DNA: TGTGCCAGCAGTGTCGGGACAGACACAGATACGCAGTATTTT; CDR3 protein: CASSVGTDTDTQYF; J gene: TRBJ2-3; D gene: TRBD1; clone size: many; V gene: TRBV2; CDR3 length: 14
CDR3 DNA: TGTGCCAGCAGCCAAGACCCCTCCGTTATACAGGGTAATACTGAAGCTTTCTTT; CDR3 protein: CASSQDPSVIQGNTEAFF; J gene: TRBJ1-1; D gene: .; clone size: many; V gene: TRBV3-1; CDR3 length: 18
CDR3 DNA: TGTGCTAGTGGTTTGGGGGGGGCCTCCTACGAGCAGTACTTC; CDR3 protein: CASGLGGASYEQYF; J gene: TRBJ2-7; D gene: .; clone size: many; V gene: TRBV12-5; CDR3 length: 14
CDR3 DNA: TGTGCCAGCAGTCCAGGGGGCAATGGCTATATCTTC; CDR3 protein: CASSPGGNGYIF; J gene: TRBJ1-2; D gene: TRBD1; clone size: once; V gene: TRBV11-2; CDR3 length: 12
CDR3 DNA: TGCAGTGCTAGTCCCCGTAGTGAGCGGAGAGAGACCCAGTACTTC; CDR3 protein: CSASPRSERRETQYF; J gene: TRBJ2-5; D gene: .; clone size: .; V gene: TRBV20-1; CDR3 length: 15
CDR3 DNA: TGTGCCAGCAGCCAATTAAGCGGGGGCCGACTCAATGAGCAGTTCTTC; CDR3 protein: CASSQLSGGRLNEQFF; J gene: TRBJ2-1; D gene: TRBD2; clone size: many; V gene: TRBV3-1; CDR3 length: 16
CDR3 DNA: TGCAGTGCTAGAGGTCCCGGCCGGGACAGGGGGCCGAGCAATCAGCCCCAGCATTTT; CDR3 protein: CSARGPGRDRGPSNQPQHF; J gene: TRBJ1-5; D gene: TRBD1; clone size: few; V gene: TRBV20-1; CDR3 length: 19
CDR3 DNA: TGTGCCAGCAGTGAGGGAACCGGGACTTATAATTCACCCCTCCACTTT; CDR3 protein: CASSEGTGTYNSPLHF; J gene: TRBJ1-6; D gene: .; clone size: few; V gene: TRBV11-2; CDR3 length: 16
CDR3 DNA: TGTGCCAGCAGTGAAGAAGCCGGGGCCTGGAAAGGCTACACCTTC; CDR3 protein: CASSEEAGAWKGYTF; J gene: TRBJ1-2; D gene: .; clone size: few; V gene: TRBV6-1; CDR3 length: 15